One T cell receptor (beta chain) is described in this entry. Its antigen remains undetermined. No base quality information exists; no much larger clone differs at one position. This entry is derived from a study of cytomegalovirus exposure and HLA in healthy donors listed by TCRdb under 2017. With respect to the entire study: An earlier analysis of some 550 of the donors reported 250 to 350 Gb of sequence data and about 100 million unique TCR beta sequences from about 200 million T cells. An early release covering roughly 640 HLA-typed donors comprised about 290 gigabases of sequencing data and tens of millions of unique TCR sequences. The genetic ancestry cluster associated with self-reported Caucasian donors included 65% to 90% of the 398 genotyped donors. The study was designed to test whether signatures of past pathogen exposure could be identified by cataloging public T cell receptors. The study used immunosequencing to profile the T cell repertoires of 670 or so subjects and linked those repertoires to cytomegalovirus serostatus. Along with the approximately 600-subject first cohort, a separate validation cohort of approximately 110 different subjects was used. To predict cytomegalovirus infection status, the study combined high-throughput TCR immunosequencing, statistical association of individual TCRs with disease status, and machine learning. A later analysis re-examined previously published TCR beta repertoires from roughly 720 donors and added high-resolution HLA genotyping to investigate patterns of TCR occurrence. In the later analysis, no new phenotypic data were used to find candidate immune exposures; instead, reliance was placed on TCR beta sequences and their occurrence across donors. In an earlier analysis of 587 of the donors, high-throughput TCR beta sequencing was used to judge whether each TCR beta V gene segment behaved as functional or pseudogenic. Donor age, sex, ethnicity and CMV serostatus were collected together with the repertoire data. A later genetic analysis used genome-wide SNP genotypes for about 60% of the 666 donors, treating that subset as a discovery cohort. All discovery cohort repertoires had been generated on a single sequencing platform. HLA typing included class I and class II loci at four-digit resolution. The number of donors typed differed by locus, with 629-630 for A, B, C, DRB1 and DQB1, 522 for DQA1, 600 to 610 for DPA1, and around 460 for DPB1. Because of strong linkage in the cohort, a handful of DR-DQ haplotypes were treated as single units for association and clustering. Among approximately 370 genotyped donors of the cohort, an average of about 240,000 unique TCR beta nucleotide sequences was sequenced per donor, of which about 18% were non-productive. The research as a whole found: In an earlier analysis of a few hundred of the donors, most TCR beta V segments were observed in productive rearrangements about 87% or about 30% of the time, broadly matching IMGT annotations. In vitro tests confirmed that a few of the cytomegalovirus-associated TCR beta chains recognize cytomegalovirus antigens. The sequencing pipeline was judged likely to have produced a cluster of highly shared sequence variants as a technical artifact. An association between a missense DCLRE1C variant and V-gene and J-gene trimming of TCR beta chains was found in a later genetic analysis and replicated in an independent cohort. Strong co-occurrence of HLA alleles, especially DR and DQ, made assigning TCR associations to individual alleles difficult. Some IMGT-functional V segments, including TRBV6-2 and TRBV6-3, could not be distinguished by the 87-base-pair reads and were therefore excluded. Linkage disequilibrium might explain the correlated functional status among segregating V segments, but an unknown experimental factor could not be excluded. A later analysis found that TCR association rates varied across HLA loci, with DRB1 alleles showing the most associated TCRs and HLA-C alleles the fewest. Compared with equally common non-associated chains, HLA-associated TCR beta chains in a later analysis were more clonally expanded and had lower generation probabilities. The study gave a list of some 150 TCR beta chains associated with cytomegalovirus. Because counts were too low, around 17 rarely observed V segments, including chromosome 9 orphons, were left out of the earlier analysis of approximately 500 of the donors. HLA typing was unavailable for some donors at each locus, so association tests used only the typed subset. The classifier was reported to diagnose cytomegalovirus status with high specificity and sensitivity in both the original cohort and the validation cohort. Compared with the roughly 670-donor mean, donors in an Asian-associated ancestry cluster had fewer N-insertions in productive TCRs, according to a later genetic analysis. It was suggested by the authors that the approach could potentially be generalized to other disease states and immunological phenotypes. The only immune exposure information available for the cohort was CMV serostatus. Presence/absence analyses assumed roughly uniform sequencing depth across donors, an assumption that may not hold. While some public TCRs were present in many individuals, most TCR sequences turned up only very rarely across donors. A further reported finding was that TCR beta sequences accurately predicted the HLA-A and HLA-B alleles for most subjects in the first cohort. According to a later analysis, most CMV-associated TCR beta chains appeared to be HLA-restricted, and the HLA associations seemed to be driven largely by CMV exposure. A later analysis associated about 17,000 TCR beta sequences with specific HLA alleles at a false discovery rate of 0.05. Only TCR beta chains were sequenced in this cohort, and the absence of alpha or paired-chain data limited detectable features. Several of the top co-occurrence clusters appeared to be linked to parvovirus B19, influenza, CMV and Epstein-Barr virus, according to a later analysis.

The cohort was made up of hundreds of healthy bone marrow donors. At the time of sampling, all cohort members were nominally healthy, though unrecorded immune exposures were likely present. The donor tested CMV seronegative, placing the donor among the 350 to 400 seronegative members of the cohort. A peripheral blood sample was provided by each donor, and peripheral blood mononuclear cells were used for TCR beta sequencing. Genomic DNA was extracted from the blood cell samples with the Qiagen DNeasy Blood Extraction Kit. The method behind the library was the immunoSEQ multiplex PCR assay. For the multiplex PCR, a mixture combining 60 forward primers for TCR Vbeta segments and 13 reverse primers for TCR Jbeta segments was used. The CDR3 region of rearranged TCR beta genes was amplified from genomic DNA by a multiplex PCR assay. The amplified TCR beta libraries were sequenced on the Illumina HiSeq System as 87-base-pair reads. The original pipeline was this. Across the 670 or so repertoires, a later analysis counted about 81 million unique TCR beta chains, approximately 12 million of which were shared by at least two donors. Raw reads were error-corrected and collapsed into unique sequences by a nearest-neighbor algorithm in which closely related sequences were merged to remove PCR and sequencing errors. To assign V, D and J gene segments, CDR3 sequences were aligned to IMGT reference sequences. Each retained sequence needed at least a six-nucleotide match to both a V gene segment and a J gene segment. Rearrangements were classified as productive when the CDR3 lacked stop codons and remained in frame with V and J, and all other rearrangements were classified as non-productive. CDR3 was defined by IMGT convention, running from the second conserved V-encoded cysteine to the conserved J-encoded phenylalanine. In an earlier analysis of more than 550 of the donors, sequences lacking an unambiguous match to a single V gene segment were excluded. In an earlier analysis of a few hundred of the donors, V segments were called functional above 56.7% productive rearrangements and were called segregating when the between-donor standard deviation exceeded 5%. A statistical classification framework was developed to diagnose cytomegalovirus status using the catalog of TCR beta chain sequences. In a later analysis, TCR nucleotide sequences were compared against IMGT/GENE-DB human TR gene sequences so that V and J genes could be assigned. In a later analysis, CDR3 sequences and most-parsimonious VDJ recombination scenarios were assigned using the TCRdist pipeline. In a later analysis, each TCR beta chain was defined by its CDR3 amino acid sequence together with its V-gene family, and reads without a unique V-gene family were excluded. As a way to deal with suspected cross-contamination and a sequencing artifact, a later analysis dropped over 550 nucleotide sequences that were highly shared and had low generation probability. In a later analysis, a clonal expansion index was calculated for each public chain from normalized within-repertoire ranks of inferred template counts. A later analysis computed generation probabilities with a VDJ recombination model fitted to out-of-frame rearrangements, and checked the results against IGoR. Hypergeometric tests were used in a later analysis to score TCR-TCR, TCR-HLA and TCR-CMV co-occurrence, with a repertoire-size bias correction applied to the TCR pairs. False discovery rates were estimated in a later analysis by permuting HLA or CMV assignments 20 times. In a later analysis, co-occurring TCRs were grouped using DBSCAN, with TCRdist sequence similarity added in when clustering inside HLA-allele-positive subsets. Repertoires with fewer than 30,000 or more than 120,000 public chains were left out of co-occurrence clustering, as were five repertoires with anomalous nucleotide sharing. TCRdb re-hosts the immuneACCESS table, in-frame sequences only. Its copies lack some clones; in the studies checked, an unresolved V gene accounts for under half of them, and the cause for the rest is not known. From that table come the V and J calls and clone size; the DNA was used to work out D and trimming. This sample gives around 33,000 clones in total; 44% of them show up just once. Jointly, the top ten make up just under 2% of the sample.

The CDR3 starts with the cysteine, ends with the phenylalanine, and has 14 residues. Here the CDR3 DNA is all that survives: 42 bases in frame from base 1. CDR1 is given as SGHAT and CDR2 as FQNNGV, both from the germline V gene. Trimming removed 5 bases from V and 7 bases from J; the gene matches leave 5 bases unexplained. The origin of this receptor is a woman aged 45-59 years in good health and CMV-seronegative. The rearranged segments are TRBV11-2 and TRBJ2-1; TRBD2 fits 10 bases in the junction. Input material: PBMCs. The CDR3 region reads CASSTGLAVNEQFF. The bases read TGTGCCAGCAGCACCGGACTAGCGGTTAATGAGCAGTTCTTC.